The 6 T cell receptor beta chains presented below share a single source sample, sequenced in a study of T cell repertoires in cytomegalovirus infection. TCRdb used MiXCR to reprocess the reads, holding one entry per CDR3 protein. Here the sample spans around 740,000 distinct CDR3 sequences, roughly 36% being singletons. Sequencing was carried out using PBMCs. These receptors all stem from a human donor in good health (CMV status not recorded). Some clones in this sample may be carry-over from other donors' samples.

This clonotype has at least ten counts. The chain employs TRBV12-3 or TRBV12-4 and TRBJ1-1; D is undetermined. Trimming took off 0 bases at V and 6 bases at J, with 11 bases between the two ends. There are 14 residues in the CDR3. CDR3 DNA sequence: TGTGCCAGCAGTTTAGCCAGGCCCTGGGCTGAAGCTTTCTTT. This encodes CASSLARPWAEAFF.

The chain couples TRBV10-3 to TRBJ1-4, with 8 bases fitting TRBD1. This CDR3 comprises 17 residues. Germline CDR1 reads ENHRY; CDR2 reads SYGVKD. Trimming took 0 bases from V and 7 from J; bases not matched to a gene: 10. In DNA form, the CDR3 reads TGTGCCATCAGTGAGTCGAGGGCAGGGGGCCGGAGTGAAAAACTGTTTTTT. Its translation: CAISESRAGGRSEKLFF.

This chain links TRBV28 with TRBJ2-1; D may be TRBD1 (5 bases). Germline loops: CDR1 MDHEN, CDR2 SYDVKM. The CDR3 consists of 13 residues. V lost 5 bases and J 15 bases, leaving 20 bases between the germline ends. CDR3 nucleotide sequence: TGTGCCAGCAGTCTCATCAGGGCTCCTGGATGGTTCTTC. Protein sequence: CASSLIRAPGWFF.

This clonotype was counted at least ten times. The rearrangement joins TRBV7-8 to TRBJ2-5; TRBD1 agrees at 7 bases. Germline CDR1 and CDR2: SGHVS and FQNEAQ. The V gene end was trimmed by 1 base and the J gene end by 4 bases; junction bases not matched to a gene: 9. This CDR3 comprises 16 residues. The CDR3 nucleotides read TGTGCCAGCAGCTTAGTTGGGACAGTAAGGGGAGAGACCCAGTACTTC. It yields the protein CASSLVGTVRGETQYF. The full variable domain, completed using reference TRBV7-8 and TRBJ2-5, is GAGVSQSPRYKVAKRGQDVALRCDPISGHVSLFWYQQALGQGPEFLTYFQNEAQLDKSGLPSDRFFAERPEGSVSTLKIQRTQQEDSAVYLCASSLVGTVRGETQYFGPGTRLLVL.

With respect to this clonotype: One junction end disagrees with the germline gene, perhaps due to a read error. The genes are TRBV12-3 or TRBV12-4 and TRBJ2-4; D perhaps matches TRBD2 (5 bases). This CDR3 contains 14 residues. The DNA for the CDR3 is TGTGCCAGCAGCCTAGGAGGTCGGGGAAACAGTCAGTACTTC. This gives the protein CASSLGGRGNSQYF.

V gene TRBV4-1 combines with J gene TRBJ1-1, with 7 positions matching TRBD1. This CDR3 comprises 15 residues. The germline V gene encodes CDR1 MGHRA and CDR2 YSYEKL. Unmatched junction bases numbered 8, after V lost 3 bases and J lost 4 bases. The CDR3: CASSHDNRGSTEAFF. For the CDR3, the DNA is TGCGCCAGCAGCCACGATAACAGGGGATCCACTGAAGCTTTCTTT.